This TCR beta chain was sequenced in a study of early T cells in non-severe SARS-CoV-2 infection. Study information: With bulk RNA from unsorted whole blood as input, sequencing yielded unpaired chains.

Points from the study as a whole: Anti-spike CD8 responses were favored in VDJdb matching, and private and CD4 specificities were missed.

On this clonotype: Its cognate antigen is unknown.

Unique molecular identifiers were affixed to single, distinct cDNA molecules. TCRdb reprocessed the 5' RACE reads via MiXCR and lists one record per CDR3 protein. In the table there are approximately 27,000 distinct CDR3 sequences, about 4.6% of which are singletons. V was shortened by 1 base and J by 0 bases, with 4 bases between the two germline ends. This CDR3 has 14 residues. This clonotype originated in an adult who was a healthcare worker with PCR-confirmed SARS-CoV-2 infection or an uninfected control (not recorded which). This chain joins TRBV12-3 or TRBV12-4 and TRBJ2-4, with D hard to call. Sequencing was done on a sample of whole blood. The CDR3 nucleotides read TGTGCCAGCAGTTTAGGAGGAGCCAAAAACATTCAGTACTTC. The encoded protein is CASSLGGAKNIQYF.